The 28 T cell receptor beta chains listed next were all sequenced from one sample in a study of CD8 T cells in Susac syndrome. RNA, at about 0.5 to 1 ug, was reverse transcribed with random hexamers. A single record per CDR3 protein comes from TCRdb applying MiXCR to the immunoSEQ multiplex PCR reads. Among over 150,000 distinct CDR3 sequences listed, 90% to 95% were seen once. What was sequenced was CD4+ T cells from PBMCs. The receptors were sampled from a human donor with multiple sclerosis.

This chain joins TRBV2 and TRBJ1-2; 8 bases are a match to TRBD1. Germline V lookup: CDR1 SNHLY, CDR2 FYNNEI. This CDR3 comprises 14 residues. V was pared by 7 bases and J by 4 bases, with 8 bases of the junction left unmatched. The DNA of the CDR3 is TGTGCCAGCAATGGACAGGGAAGGGGCTATGGCTACACCTTC. Translated, it gives CASNGQGRGYGYTF.

The table lists this clonotype with a few counts. V and J are TRBV6-2 or TRBV6-3 and TRBJ2-7; 7 nucleotides align to TRBD2. The CDR3 totals 14 residues. V gave up 6 bases and J gave up 1 base; unmatched junction bases: 6. Germline V gene data show CDR1 as MNHEY and CDR2 as SVGEGT. The CDR3 sequence: CASRSSGNSYEQYF. The CDR3 DNA reads TGTGCCAGCAGATCTAGCGGAAATTCCTACGAGCAGTACTTC.

This clonotype showed up just once. V is TRBV14 and J is TRBJ2-7, with D maybe TRBD1 (8 bases). The germline gives CDR1 SGHDN, CDR2 FVKESK. Trimming took 4 bases from V and 11 from J, leaving 18 bases between them. The CDR3 covers 13 residues. In nucleotides, the CDR3 is TGTGCCAGCAGCCCCATAGGGGGGGGACAGGAGTACTTC. Its protein is CASSPIGGGQEYF.

This clonotype was recorded a few times. The rearrangement links TRBV24-1 to TRBJ2-7; 14 nucleotides line up with TRBD2. Per germline, CDR1 KGHDR and CDR2 SFDVKD. V shed 5 bases and J 6 bases; nucleotides not matched to a gene: 5. The CDR3 totals 15 residues. The chain's CDR3 is CATSAPGLAGGEQYF. The CDR3 coding sequence is TGTGCCACCAGTGCCCCCGGACTAGCGGGAGGCGAGCAGTACTTC.

The CDR3 DNA follows: TGTGCCTGGAGGCCCAGGGCGGGGGAGCAGTACTTC. This translates into CAWRPRAGEQYF. V is TRBV30 and J is TRBJ2-7, with a possible D match to TRBD2 (6 bases). The CDR3 totals 12 residues. Per the germline V gene, CDR1 is GTSNPN and CDR2 is SVGIG (reference sequence). The V end lost 3 bases, the J end lost 7 bases, and 13 bases lay between the germline ends.

The chain links TRBV20-1 to TRBJ2-1; the match to TRBD1 covers 7 bases. Germline V lookup: CDR1 DFQATT, CDR2 SNEGSKA (reference sequence). V trimming: 2 bases; J trimming: 4 bases; junction bases outside the gene matches: 5. This CDR3 is 14 amino acids long. The CDR3 coding sequence is TGCAGTGCTAGACCGGGACAGCAGTACAATGAGCAGTTCTTC. This gives the protein CSARPGQQYNEQFF.

The V gene is TRBV27, the J gene TRBJ1-1; no firm D call. Germline values: CDR1 MNHEY, CDR2 SMNVEV (reference sequence). Deletions cut 5 bases from V and 0 bases from J, with 13 bases between. The CDR3 is 15 amino acids. CDR3 nucleotides: TGTGCCAGCAGTAGATCAGGCAATATGAACACTGAAGCTTTCTTT. Encoded protein: CASSRSGNMNTEAFF.

The chain carries TRBV5-1 and TRBJ2-7; 12 nucleotides agree with TRBD2. Germline V gene lookup returns CDR1 SGHRS and CDR2 YFSETQ. With V trimmed by 4 bases and J by 2 bases, 4 bases remained unmatched. The CDR3 has 15 residues. The CDR3 DNA is TGCGCCAGCAGCCGCCTAGCGGGAGGGCCCTACGAGCAGTACTTC. Its protein product is CASSRLAGGPYEQYF. Complete variable domain (other parts from reference TRBV5-1 and TRBJ2-7): KAGVTQTPRYLIKTRGQQVTLSCSPISGHRSVSWYQQTPGQGLQFLFEYFSETQRNKGNFPGRFSGRQFSNSRSEMNVSTLELGDSALYLCASSRLAGGPYEQYFGPGTRLTVT.

Only one count was recorded for this clonotype. This chain joins TRBV9 and TRBJ2-6; D ambiguous. Germline V CDR1 and CDR2: SGDLS, YYNGEE. V gave up 0 bases and J gave up 0 bases, with 4 bases separating them. The CDR3 runs 15 residues. For the CDR3, the DNA is TGTGCCAGCAGCGTAGGTATCTCTGGGGCCAACGTCCTGACTTTC. It yields the protein CASSVGISGANVLTF.

In its sample, this clonotype was seen a few times. The chain is built from TRBV29-1 and TRBJ2-7; D call uncertain. The CDR3 extends over 14 amino acids. Germline values: CDR1 SQVTM, CDR2 ANQGSEA. The ends were cut back, 0 bases at V and 6 bases at J, with 15 bases in the middle. CDR3 DNA sequence: TGCAGCGTTGAAGATCTTTTCAGGTCAGGCGAGCAGTACTTC. It codes for CSVEDLFRSGEQYF.

V and J are TRBV7-9 and TRBJ2-7, with 7 bases matching TRBD1. V trimming: 1 base; J trimming: 8 bases; junction bases outside the gene matches: 8. Germline V gives CDR1 SEHNR, CDR2 FQNEAQ (reference sequence). This CDR3 is built from 14 residues. The CDR3 loop reads CASSLGPGTAQQYF. The CDR3, as DNA: TGTGCCAGCAGCTTAGGTCCAGGGACAGCTCAGCAGTACTTC. The full variable domain, rest sourced from reference TRBV7-9 and TRBJ2-7, is DTGVSQNPRHKITKRGQNVTFRCDPISEHNRLYWYRQTLGQGPEFLTYFQNEAQLEKSRLLSDRFSAERPKGSFSTLEIQRTEQGDSAMYLCASSLGPGTAQQYFGPGTRLTVT.

The rearrangement links TRBV15 to TRBJ2-7, with D possibly being TRBD1 (5 bases). The V gene lost 3 bases and the J gene lost 3 bases, with 9 bases spanning the gap. The CDR3 length is 13 residues. Germline V gene lookup returns CDR1 LNHNV and CDR2 YYDKDF (reference sequence). CDR3 in DNA: TGTGCCACCAGCAGGGACATTTACTACGAGCAGTACTTC. Residues: CATSRDIYYEQYF.

The chain employs TRBV2 and TRBJ1-6; D is unclear. The ends were cut back, 7 bases at V and 0 bases at J, with 4 bases in the middle. The CDR3 sequence is 13 residues long. CDR1 is SNHLY and CDR2 is FYNNEI in the germline V gene. The CDR3 here is CASIISYNSPLHF. The CDR3, as DNA: TGTGCCAGCATTATCTCCTATAATTCACCCCTCCACTTT.

CDR3 residues: CASSIKADSNQPQHF. The CDR3 nucleotides are TGTGCCAGTAGTATCAAGGCAGATAGCAATCAGCCCCAGCATTTT. J is TRBJ1-5 and V is TRBV19; no firm D call. This CDR3 contains 15 residues. Germline V lookup: CDR1 LNHDA, CDR2 SQIVND (reference sequence). Trimming removed 3 bases at V and 0 bases at J, with 9 bases between.

The chain couples TRBV6-5 to TRBJ1-6, with D unclear. CDR3 length: 15 amino acids. Germline loops: CDR1 MNHEY, CDR2 SVGAGI. Trimming stripped 2 bases from V and 8 bases from J, with 13 bases between. In DNA form, the CDR3 reads TGTGCCAGCAGTTACGGCAGGCTTTCGGATTCACCCCTCCACTTT. This gives the protein CASSYGRLSDSPLHF.

This sequence joins TRBV7-6 and TRBJ1-2; D perhaps matches TRBD1 (5 bases). Germline V gives CDR1 SGHVS, CDR2 FNYEAQ. The CDR3 has 13 residues. Trimming took off 2 bases at V and 7 bases at J, with 11 bases between the two ends. The CDR3 bases are TGTGCCAGCAGCTTAAGGGGTGGCGGTGGCTACACCTTC. Amino acids: CASSLRGGGGYTF.

The V and J genes are TRBV5-1 and TRBJ2-4, with D tentatively TRBD1 (6 bases). Trimming pared 4 bases from V and 6 bases from J, leaving 11 bases between. The CDR3 is 13 amino acids. Germline V CDR1 and CDR2: SGHRS, YFSETQ. The CDR3 spells CASSTGQANIQYF. The DNA of the CDR3 is TGCGCCAGCAGCACGGGACAAGCAAACATTCAGTACTTC.

In this sample, this clonotype turned up a few times. V gene TRBV28 combines with J gene TRBJ1-4; 11 nucleotides line up with TRBD1. The germline V gene encodes CDR1 MDHEN and CDR2 SYDVKM. J gave up 7 bases and V 4 bases, and 2 bases lay outside the gene matches. The CDR3 has 14 amino acids. The DNA of the CDR3 is TGTGCCAGCAGTTCCGGGACAGGGGGTGAAAAACTGTTTTTT. Translating gives CASSSGTGGEKLFF.

The chain couples TRBV27 to TRBJ2-5, with 8 bases fitting TRBD1. There are 16 residues in the CDR3. Losses at the gene ends were 6 bases for V and 6 bases for J; bases not matched to a gene: 15. CDR1 and CDR2 (germline): MNHEY, SMNVEV (reference sequence). The DNA of the CDR3 is TGTGCCAGCAGCACTGGGATCGGACAGGGTGACAAGACCCAGTACTTC. Translation: CASSTGIGQGDKTQYF.

The chain joins TRBV7-2 to TRBJ2-3; 7 bases fit TRBD2. The CDR3 totals 14 residues. The germline CDR1 and CDR2 sequences are SGHTA and FQGNSA. V shed 8 bases and J 1 base; nucleotides not matched to a gene: 6. The CDR3 sequence is CASGRGLGTDTQYF. In nucleotides, the CDR3 is TGTGCCAGCGGGAGGGGTCTTGGCACAGATACGCAGTATTTT.

J is TRBJ2-5 and V is TRBV5-4; 11 bases align to TRBD2. Germline values: CDR1 SGHNT, CDR2 YYREEE (reference sequence). Losses at the gene ends were 1 base for V and 4 bases for J; bases not matched to a gene: 6. The CDR3 runs 16 residues. The CDR3 DNA sequence: TGTGCCAGCAGCTTGCGGCTAGCGGGAGGTTCAGAGACCCAGTACTTC. Amino acids: CASSLRLAGGSETQYF. Variable domain in full (rest from reference TRBV5-4 and TRBJ2-5): ETGVTQSPTHLIKTRGQQVTLRCSSQSGHNTVSWYQQALGQGPQFIFQYYREEENGRGNFPPRFSGLQFPNYSSELNVNALELDDSALYLCASSLRLAGGSETQYFGPGTRLLVL.

This clonotype was recorded once. This chain connects TRBV20-1 to TRBJ2-3; 7 nucleotides line up with TRBD2. This CDR3 contains 15 residues. The germline CDR1 and CDR2 sequences are DFQATT and SNEGSKA (reference sequence). The V gene end was trimmed by 4 bases and the J gene end by 0 bases; junction bases not matched to a gene: 7. The CDR3 DNA is TGCAGTGCTAAAGGGGAGCGGGGAAGCACAGATACGCAGTATTTT. Translating it yields CSAKGERGSTDTQYF.

This chain's CDR3 is CASSESGRGNYGYTF. CDR3 in DNA: TGTGCCAGCAGTGAATCGGGGAGGGGTAACTATGGCTACACCTTC. The rearrangement joins TRBV2 to TRBJ1-2, with TRBD1 as a possible D gene (5 bases). Germline values: CDR1 SNHLY, CDR2 FYNNEI. The CDR3 has 15 amino acids. V was shortened by 2 bases and J by 1 base, with 11 bases between the two germline ends.

The chain recombines TRBV4-3 with TRBJ1-4; D may be TRBD1 (5 bases). From germline, CDR1 is LGHNA and CDR2 YSLEER. The CDR3 totals 14 residues. The V and J ends lost 0 bases and 8 bases respectively, with 10 bases between them. The CDR3 DNA reads TGCGCCAGCAGCCAAGACAGGGAAGGCGAAAAACTGTTTTTT. Encoded protein: CASSQDREGEKLFF.

The CDR3 bases are TGTGCCAGCAGCCAAGGGGACCGCCGTGTCCTCCACTTT. Residues: CASSQGDRRVLHF. The rearrangement links TRBV14 to TRBJ1-6; D might be TRBD1 (5 bases). The germline gives CDR1 SGHDN, CDR2 FVKESK. V dropped 1 base and J dropped 15 bases, with 13 bases sitting between them. The CDR3 totals 13 residues.

Written as DNA, the CDR3 is TGCAGTGCTGCCTTTAGGGGTAGCGTGAAGTGGAATACGCAGTATTTT. Encoded protein: CSAAFRGSVKWNTQYF. The V call is TRBV20-1, the J call TRBJ2-3, with D perhaps assigned TRBD1 or TRBD2 (5 bases each). V shed 5 bases and J shed 7 bases, with 25 bases lying between them. In germline, CDR1 is DFQATT, CDR2 SNEGSKA (reference sequence). The CDR3 totals 16 residues.

The chain is built from TRBV5-4 and TRBJ2-7; 10 bases fit TRBD2. This CDR3 has 15 residues. V shed 4 bases and J 3 bases; nucleotides not matched to a gene: 7. Per the germline V gene, CDR1 is SGHNT and CDR2 is YYREEE (reference sequence). CDR3 nucleotides: TGTGCCAGCAGCAGCGGGGGGGCGGACTACTACGAGCAGTACTTC. Translated: CASSSGGADYYEQYF.

The gene calls are TRBV4-1 and TRBJ1-2; D uncertain. The CDR3 sequence is 13 residues long. V was pared by 3 bases and J by 8 bases, with 13 bases between. The V gene's germline CDR1 is MGHRA and CDR2 YSYEKL. CDR3 loop: CASSHTTGGGYTF. DNA of the CDR3: TGCGCCAGCAGCCATACAACGGGAGGCGGCTACACCTTC.